This T cell receptor (beta chain) originates from a study of post-analysis software for immune sequencing data. Looking at the study overall: There were relapsing-remitting, secondary progressive and progressive-relapsing multiple sclerosis among the disease courses included. Study-level points and caveats: Among multiple sclerosis patients, normalized Chao1 diversity was significantly below that of controls. Controls had lower frequencies than patients of roughly five TRBV segments, which included TRBV5-6, TRBV5-1 and TRBV20-1.

Germline V gene lookup returns CDR1 SGHRS and CDR2 YFSETQ. After removal of 0 bases from V and 2 bases from J, the junction contained 11 bases not matched to a gene. The CDR3 sequence is 18 residues long. cDNA libraries for TCR beta contained unique molecular identifiers. From roughly 1 to 10 million T cells, 500,000 or so cDNA molecules were obtained. TCRdb re-derived calls from the PCR reads in MiXCR, one entry per CDR3 protein. The sample records about 210,000 distinct CDR3 sequences, 29% being singletons. This clonotype was detected ten times or more. The antigen is unknown. The sequencing sample was made of blood. The sequence came from a girl under 18 with multiple sclerosis. The chain joins TRBV5-1 to TRBJ2-3, with 8 bases identical to TRBD2. CDR3 nucleotides: TGCGCCAGCAGCTTGGGAGGGAAGACTAGCGCCCACACAGATACGCAGTATTTT. Its protein product is CASSLGGKTSAHTDTQYF.